The present TCR beta chain was sequenced within a study of OX40 agonist ivuxolimab in advanced cancers. Study at large: An agonistic anti-OX40 (CD134) antibody, ivuxolimab, was used to treat the patients. Three partial responders included one hepatocellular carcinoma patient and two cutaneous melanoma patients.

Of note for this clone: The antigen is undetermined. Other nucleotide sequences from this sample produce the same CDR3.

Autoimmune disease history or systemic immunosuppression led to patients being barred. The CDR3 contains 12 residues. The germline CDR1 and CDR2 sequences are KGHSH and LQKENI. V lost 2 bases, J lost 5 bases, and 6 bases lay in between. Findings and limits, study-wide: Partial responders treated at 0.1-3.0 mg/kg exhibited clonal expansion among the lowest measured.

The method was immunoSEQ multiplex PCR; TCRdb's version includes in-frame clones alone and lacks a portion of them. The profile shows fewer than 65,000 clones, 70% to 90% of them singletons. The clonotype comes from an adult with an advanced solid tumor such as melanoma, head and neck, liver or kidney cancer. V and J are TRBV18 and TRBJ2-5; D not resolved. The specimen was CD4+ or CD8+ T cells sorted from blood, collected in a trial of the OX40 agonist ivuxolimab. CDR3 loop: CASSPGGETQYF. The CDR3 nucleotides are TGTGCCAGCTCACCAGGTGGGGAGACCCAGTACTTC. The whole variable domain, filled in from reference TRBV18 and TRBJ2-5, reads NAGVMQNPRHLVRRRGQEARLRCSPMKGHSHVYWYRQLPEEGLKFMVYLQKENIIDESGMPKERFSAEFPKEGPSILRIQQVVRGDSAAYFCASSPGGETQYFGPGTRLLVL.